These T cell receptor beta chains were read from a single sample in a study of control samples from healthy donors and cancer patients. Generated by immunoSEQ multiplex PCR, the TCRdb table keeps only in-frame clones and is missing some. Recorded for this sample: 150,000 to 200,000 clones. The specimen was blood. The receptors come from a woman in her 30s in good health. The CDR3 runs from the conserved cysteine through the conserved F or W. Fields, in order: J gene, D gene, CDR3 length, V gene, CDR3 protein, CDR3 DNA. A D gene is named only where the DNA matches it firmly.

TRBJ2-7	-	15	TRBV10-3	CAMSGGVGSGDLQYF	TGTGCCATGTCTGGAGGGGTTGGGTCCGGGGATTTGCAGTACTTC
TRBJ1-2	-	11	TRBV12-3/TRBV12-4	CASSRDYGYTF	TGTGCCAGTAGTCGTGACTATGGCTACACCTTC
TRBJ1-6	-	13	TRBV28	CASSLSGLSPLHF	TGTGCCAGCAGTTTGTCCGGGCTTTCACCCCTCCACTTT
TRBJ1-1	-	12	TRBV9	CASSVVGDEAFF	TGTGCCAGCAGCGTAGTTGGAGATGAAGCTTTCTTT
TRBJ2-7	-	14	TRBV27	CASTPGTGLREQYF	TGTGCCAGCACCCCCGGGACTGGTCTACGGGAGCAGTACTTC
TRBJ1-2	-	13	TRBV5-1	CASSLVVDYGYTF	TGCGCCAGCAGCTTGGTAGTAGACTATGGCTACACCTTC
TRBJ2-3	TRBD1	15	TRBV9	CASSVILTGEDTQYF	TGTGCCAGCAGCGTTATACTTACAGGGGAAGATACGCAGTATTTT
TRBJ1-2	-	13	TRBV12-3/TRBV12-4	CASSTTAFYGYTF	TGTGCCAGCAGTACGACAGCCTTTTATGGCTACACCTTC
TRBJ2-3	-	13	TRBV19	CASSLTSTDTQYF	TGTGCCAGTAGTTTGACAAGCACAGATACGCAGTATTTT
TRBJ1-2	-	13	TRBV12-3/TRBV12-4	CASSRDRGAGYTF	TGTGCCAGCAGTCGGGACCGCGGGGCGGGCTACACCTTC
TRBJ2-1	-	13	TRBV11-2	CASSLDTDRLKFF	TGTGCCAGCAGCTTAGACACGGACCGTTTGAAGTTCTTC
TRBJ2-2	-	15	TRBV19	CASSSGARSTGELFF	TGTGCCAGTAGTAGCGGGGCTCGAAGCACCGGGGAGCTGTTTTTT